Below are 11 T cell receptor beta chains sequenced from a single sample in a study of T-cell memory formation after mild COVID-19. A single record per CDR3 protein comes from TCRdb applying MiXCR to the 5' RACE reads. The data contain approximately 45,000 distinct CDR3 sequences, 6% to 8.5% of them singletons. Sequencing was carried out using PBMCs or a T cell subset sorted from them (not recorded which). The source is an adult who had mild COVID-19 (a few samples of this study predate the infection). Cell type and time point are not known.

There are a few counts of this clonotype. The chain recombines TRBV18 with TRBJ2-7; D uncertain. Trimming pared 4 bases from V and 5 bases from J, leaving 9 bases between. The CDR3 loop spans 12 amino acids. The germline V gene has CDR1 KGHSH and CDR2 LQKENI. The CDR3 DNA reads as TGTGCCAGCTCACGGGTTTTGGACGAGCAGTACTTC. Its translation is CASSRVLDEQYF.

Ten or more counts support this clonotype. V gene TRBV7-2 combines with J gene TRBJ2-7, with 7 bases identical to TRBD2. V trimming: 1 base; J trimming: 10 bases; junction bases outside the gene matches: 7. Germline-derived CDR1 and CDR2 are SGHTA and FQGNSA. CDR3 length: 13 residues. The CDR3 loop reads CASSLGGTKSQYF. The CDR3 nucleotides are TGTGCCAGCAGCTTAGGTGGGACTAAGTCCCAGTACTTC.

This clonotype was seen at least ten times. The rearrangement links TRBV7-8 to TRBJ1-3; unclear D gene. Trimming removed 1 base from V and 6 bases from J, with 10 bases in between. CDR1 is SGHVS and CDR2 is FQNEAQ in the germline V gene. This CDR3 is built from 14 residues. The CDR3: CASSLEGFSNTIYF. CDR3 bases: TGTGCCAGCAGCTTAGAGGGATTCTCAAACACCATATATTTT.

This clonotype showed up just a few times. J is TRBJ2-5 and V is TRBV5-1, with 9 positions matching TRBD1. Germline V CDR1 and CDR2: SGHRS, YFSETQ. The CDR3 is 14 amino acids. V was clipped by 0 bases and J by 4 bases; unmatched bases: 1. The CDR3 loop is CASSLGQGVETQYF. The CDR3 DNA reads as TGCGCCAGCAGCTTGGGACAGGGGGTAGAGACCCAGTACTTC. Drawing the rest from reference TRBV5-1 and TRBJ2-5, the complete variable domain is KAGVTQTPRYLIKTRGQQVTLSCSPISGHRSVSWYQQTPGQGLQFLFEYFSETQRNKGNFPGRFSGRQFSNSRSEMNVSTLELGDSALYLCASSLGQGVETQYFGPGTRLLVL.

V usage is TRBV12-3 or TRBV12-4 and J usage is TRBJ2-3, with 8 bases that match TRBD2. The CDR3 sequence is 13 residues long. J gave up 4 bases and V 6 bases, and 3 bases lay outside the gene matches. The CDR3 sequence is CASSETSADTQYF. Here the CDR3 DNA reads TGTGCCAGCAGCGAGACTAGCGCAGATACGCAGTATTTT.

In this sample, this clonotype turned up many times. This chain links TRBV19 with TRBJ2-6, with D possibly being TRBD1 (5 bases). The germline gives CDR1 LNHDA, CDR2 SQIVND (reference sequence). V lost 3 bases and J 1 base, leaving 7 bases between the germline ends. The CDR3 has 15 amino acids. This CDR3 reads CASSMGQSGANVLTF. The DNA of the CDR3 is TGTGCCAGTAGTATGGGGCAGTCTGGGGCCAACGTCCTGACTTTC.

This clonotype was seen a few times. This rearrangement joins TRBV2 to TRBJ2-1; TRBD1 matches at 7 bases. CDR3 length: 12 amino acids. Germline lookup yields CDR1 SNHLY and CDR2 FYNNEI. V shed 5 bases, J shed 15 bases, and the junction held 10 bases outside the gene matches. The CDR3 nucleotides are TGTGCCAGCAGTTCCGACAGGGCGAGGCGGTTCTTC. It specifies CASSSDRARRFF.

This clonotype was picked up a small number of times. The chain recombines TRBV30 with TRBJ1-2; TRBD1 matches at 8 bases. The CDR3 consists of 14 residues. Looked up from germline, CDR1 is GTSNPN and CDR2 is SVGIG (reference sequence). V gave up 7 bases and J gave up 7 bases; unmatched junction bases: 14. As DNA, the CDR3 is TGTGCCTCCTTACAGGGGGTAAGGTTGGGTGGCTACACCTTC. Its protein product is CASLQGVRLGGYTF.

This clonotype was recorded at least ten times. This sequence joins TRBV5-1 and TRBJ2-1, with D perhaps TRBD2 (7 bases). Per germline, CDR1 SGHRS and CDR2 YFSETQ. With 5 bases removed from V and 7 bases from J, the gap between germline ends came to 22 bases. This CDR3 region has 16 residues. The CDR3 loop is CASSPRGGGSSNEQFF. The CDR3 coding sequence is TGCGCCAGCAGTCCCCGAGGGGGGGGATCATCAAATGAGCAGTTCTTC.

This clonotype was recorded at least ten times. The chain is built from TRBV7-7 and TRBJ2-5; D unresolved. Deletions cut 1 base from V and 5 bases from J, with 8 bases between. The germline gives CDR1 SSHAT, CDR2 FNYEAQ (reference sequence). There are 13 residues in the CDR3. The CDR3 spells CASSLGVRETQYF. In DNA, the CDR3 is TGTGCCAGCAGCTTAGGGGTGAGGGAGACCCAGTACTTC.

This clonotype was picked up many times. The rearrangement links TRBV27 to TRBJ2-3; D tentatively reads TRBD1 or TRBD2 (5 bases each). The CDR3 runs 18 residues. The V end was cut by 3 bases, the J end by 1 base, with 20 bases between. Per germline, CDR1 MNHEY and CDR2 SMNVEV (reference sequence). The CDR3 nucleotides read TGTGCCAGCAGTTTTTCCCGCAGAGGGGCGTTTCGCACAGATACGCAGTATTTT. This encodes CASSFSRRGAFRTDTQYF.